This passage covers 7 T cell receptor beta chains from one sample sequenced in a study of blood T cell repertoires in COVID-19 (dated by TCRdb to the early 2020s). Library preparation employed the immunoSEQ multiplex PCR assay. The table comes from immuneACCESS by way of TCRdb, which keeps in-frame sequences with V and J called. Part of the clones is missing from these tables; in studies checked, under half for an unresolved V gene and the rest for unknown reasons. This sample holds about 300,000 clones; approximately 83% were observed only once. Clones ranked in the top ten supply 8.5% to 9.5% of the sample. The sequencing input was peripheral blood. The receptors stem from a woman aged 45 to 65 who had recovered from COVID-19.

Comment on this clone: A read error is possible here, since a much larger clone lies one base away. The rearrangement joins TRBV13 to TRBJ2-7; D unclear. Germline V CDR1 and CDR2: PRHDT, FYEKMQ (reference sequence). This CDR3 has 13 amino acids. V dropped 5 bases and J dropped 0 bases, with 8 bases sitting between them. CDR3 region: CASSPPVSYEQYF. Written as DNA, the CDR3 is TGTGCCAGCAGCCCCCCCGTCTCCTACGAGCAGTACTTC.

The CDR3 DNA reads TGCGCCAGCAGCTTGGCCCCCGGGACAGTAATCTACGAGCAGTACTTC. It translates to CASSLAPGTVIYEQYF. The rearrangement links TRBV5-1 to TRBJ2-7; TRBD1 aligns across 7 bases. The CDR3 totals 16 residues. Trimming took 0 bases from V and 3 from J; bases not matched to a gene: 9. The germline V gene encodes CDR1 SGHRS and CDR2 YFSETQ.

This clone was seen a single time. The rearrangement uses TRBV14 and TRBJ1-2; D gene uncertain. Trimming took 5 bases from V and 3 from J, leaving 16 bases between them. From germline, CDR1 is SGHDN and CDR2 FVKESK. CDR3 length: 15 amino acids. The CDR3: CASSYGTYRHYGYTF. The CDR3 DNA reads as TGTGCCAGCAGCTACGGAACCTACAGACACTATGGCTACACCTTC.

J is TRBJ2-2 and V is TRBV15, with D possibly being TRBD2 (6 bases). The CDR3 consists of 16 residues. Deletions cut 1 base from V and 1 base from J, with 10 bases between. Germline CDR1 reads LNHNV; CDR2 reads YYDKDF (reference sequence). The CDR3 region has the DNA TGTGCCACCAGCAGAGGAGGGACTTTGAACACCGGGGAGCTGTTTTTT. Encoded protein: CATSRGGTLNTGELFF.

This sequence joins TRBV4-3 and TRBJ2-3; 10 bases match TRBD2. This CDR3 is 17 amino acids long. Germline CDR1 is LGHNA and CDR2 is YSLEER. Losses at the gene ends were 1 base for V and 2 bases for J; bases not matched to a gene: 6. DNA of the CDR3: TGCGCCAGCAGCCAAGGGTCTACTAGCGGGGCCACAGATACGCAGTATTTT. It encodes CASSQGSTSGATDTQYF.

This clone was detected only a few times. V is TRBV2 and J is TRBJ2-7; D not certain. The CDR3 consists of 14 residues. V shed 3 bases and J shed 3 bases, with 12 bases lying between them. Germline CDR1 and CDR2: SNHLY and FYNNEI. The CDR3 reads CASSDSQPNYEQYF. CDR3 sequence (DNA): TGTGCCAGCAGTGATTCACAGCCCAACTACGAGCAGTACTTC.

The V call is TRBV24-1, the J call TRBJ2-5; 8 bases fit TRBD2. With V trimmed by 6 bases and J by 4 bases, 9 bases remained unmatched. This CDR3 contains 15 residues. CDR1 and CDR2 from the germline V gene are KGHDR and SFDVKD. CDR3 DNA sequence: TGTGCCACCAGTCGGACGGGAGGGCTGTCAGAGACCCAGTACTTC. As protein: CATSRTGGLSETQYF.